Included here is one T cell receptor beta chain sequence, with context. MiXCR, run by TCRdb on the 5' RACE reads, gives a single entry per CDR3 protein. Of 200,000 to 250,000 distinct CDR3 sequences listed, about 10% are singletons. CDR3 length: 11 residues. With 7 bases clipped from V and 10 bases from J, the junction kept 4 bases outside the gene matches. Germline CDR1 is SQVTM and CDR2 is ANQGSEA. The entry originates in a study of CD8 T cells in ankylosing spondylitis. The TCR sequence derives from a male donor with ankylosing spondylitis or in good health (not recorded which). This chain links TRBV29-1 with TRBJ1-2, with 12 bases aligning to TRBD1. Sequencing was carried out using blood, either unsorted or a sorted T cell fraction (not recorded which). The CDR3 loop reads CSAGQGADYTF. In DNA, the CDR3 is TGCAGCGCGGGACAGGGGGCGGACTACACCTTC.